The 15 T cell receptor beta chains listed next were all sequenced from one sample in a study of blood T cell repertoires in COVID-19. Only in-frame clones appear in the TCRdb table, and some are missing; sequencing was by immunoSEQ multiplex PCR. The table includes fewer than 350,000 clones, about 89% detected once. The sample consisted of PBMCs or T cells enriched from blood (not recorded which). The receptors stem from a woman aged 35 to 49 who had recovered from COVID-19.

V and J are TRBV6-1 and TRBJ2-3, with D possibly matching TRBD1 (5 bases). The CDR3 contains 18 residues. V was clipped by 4 bases and J by 3 bases, with 23 bases between them. CDR1 is MNHNS, CDR2 SASEGT, per germline. The CDR3 sequence is CASSAVRQRASGTDTQYF. In nucleotides, the CDR3 is TGTGCCAGCAGTGCAGTCCGACAGCGAGCCTCAGGTACAGATACGCAGTATTTT.

The CDR3 is CASSPPSASSYNEQFF. The CDR3 region has the DNA TGTGCCAGCAGCCCCCCGAGCGCGAGCTCCTACAATGAGCAGTTCTTC. The V gene is TRBV7-3, the J gene TRBJ2-1; D gene unclear. The CDR3 is 16 residues long. Per the germline V gene, CDR1 is SGHTA and CDR2 is FQGTGA. V shed 5 bases and J shed 0 bases, with 14 bases lying between them.

The rearrangement uses TRBV4-2 and TRBJ1-5; 10 nucleotides line up with TRBD1. The CDR3 runs to 15 residues. Germline CDR1 LGHNA, CDR2 YNFKEQ. Trimming at V came to 7 bases and at J to 3 bases, leaving 6 bases not matched to a gene. The CDR3 region is CASTERQGANQPQHF. The DNA for the CDR3 is TGTGCCAGCACCGAACGACAGGGGGCCAATCAGCCCCAGCATTTT.

The chain recombines TRBV5-1 with TRBJ2-2, with 9 bases aligning to TRBD2. The CDR3 covers 19 residues. The V and J ends lost 4 bases and 5 bases, in that order; junction bases with no gene match: 18. Germline CDR1 is SGHRS and CDR2 is YFSETQ. The CDR3 here is CASSVLAGAGAGKTGELFF. The CDR3 nucleotides are TGCGCCAGCAGCGTTTTAGCGGGAGCGGGGGCTGGGAAAACCGGGGAGCTGTTTTTT.

The chain recombines TRBV5-4 with TRBJ1-2; D call uncertain. Germline assignment: CDR1 SGHNT and CDR2 YYREEE (reference sequence). The V end lost 3 bases, the J end lost 2 bases, and 8 bases lay between the germline ends. The CDR3 is 13 amino acids. The CDR3 region has the DNA TGTGCCAGCAGCTACCCTCAGAACTATGGCTACACCTTC. Protein product: CASSYPQNYGYTF.

This sequence joins TRBV7-9 and TRBJ1-1; tentative D call: TRBD1 (5 bases). CDR3 length equals 13 residues. Germline loops: CDR1 SEHNR, CDR2 FQNEAQ (reference sequence). Between the trimmed V and J ends, which lost 6 bases and 6 bases, there was a span of 14 bases. The CDR3 region has the DNA TGTGCCAGCAGTCCTCAACCGGGGGCTGAAGCTTTCTTT. Its protein product is CASSPQPGAEAFF.

The rearrangement links TRBV18 to TRBJ1-5; D perhaps matches TRBD1 (5 bases). CDR1 is KGHSH, CDR2 LQKENI, per germline. The CDR3 covers 15 residues. V was clipped by 2 bases and J by 4 bases, with 12 bases between them. CDR3 nucleotide sequence: TGTGCCAGCTCACCAGCAGGGCTTGGGAATCAGCCCCAGCATTTT. Translation gives CASSPAGLGNQPQHF.

The chain combines TRBV7-3 with TRBJ2-7; D remains unclear. The CDR3 runs to 14 residues. V was pared by 2 bases and J by 3 bases, with 11 bases between. CDR1 is SGHTA, CDR2 FQGTGA, per germline. CDR3 region: CASSLDNNGYEQYF. DNA of the CDR3: TGTGCCAGCAGCTTAGACAATAACGGCTACGAGCAGTACTTC.

V usage is TRBV7-6 and J usage is TRBJ2-1; 8 nucleotides agree with TRBD2. The V gene end was trimmed by 2 bases and the J gene end by 7 bases; junction bases not matched to a gene: 7. Germline CDR1 reads SGHVS; CDR2 reads FNYEAQ. The CDR3 spans 15 residues. The CDR3 reads CASSLKAGAMNEQFF. CDR3 DNA sequence: TGTGCCAGCAGCTTAAAAGCGGGAGCTATGAATGAGCAGTTCTTC.

The chain recombines TRBV2 with TRBJ1-2; 11 nucleotides agree with TRBD1. CDR1 and CDR2 from the germline V gene are SNHLY and FYNNEI. The CDR3 is 15 amino acids. With V trimmed by 8 bases and J by 6 bases, 11 bases remained unmatched. The CDR3 region is CASWGTGGVVDGYTF. The CDR3 bases are TGTGCCAGCTGGGGGACAGGGGGAGTGGTGGATGGCTACACCTTC.

The chain joins TRBV7-6 to TRBJ1-5, with TRBD1 matching 10 bases. Per germline, CDR1 SGHVS and CDR2 FNYEAQ. J lost 7 bases, V lost 5 bases, and 8 bases had no gene match. This CDR3 has 15 residues. Here the CDR3 DNA reads TGTGCCAGCAGCCAAACGACAGGGGGCGGACAGCCCCAGCATTTT. This encodes CASSQTTGGGQPQHF.

The chain uses TRBV4-3 and TRBJ1-5, with a tentative D call TRBD1 (5 bases). This CDR3 is 14 amino acids long. Between the trimmed V and J ends, which lost 4 bases and 3 bases, there was a span of 10 bases. Germline V CDR1 and CDR2: LGHNA, YSLEER. CDR3 in DNA: TGCGCCAGCAGCCTCGACAGACTCAATCAGCCCCAGCATTTT. Protein product: CASSLDRLNQPQHF.

This clone appeared a single time. V is TRBV12-3 or TRBV12-4 and J is TRBJ1-1, with no clear D. Trimming cost V 6 bases and J 11 bases, with 13 bases left between them. The CDR3 contains 11 residues. The CDR3 loop is CASSPIWRAFF. In DNA, the CDR3 is TGTGCCAGCAGCCCAATTTGGCGGGCTTTCTTT.

The chain combines TRBV6-5 with TRBJ1-2, with a tentative D call TRBD1 (5 bases). The V and J ends lost 7 bases and 0 bases respectively, with 12 bases between them. The CDR3 spans 14 residues. CDR1 and CDR2 from the germline V gene are MNHEY and SVGAGI. CDR3 loop: CASTPGLANYGYTF. For the CDR3, the DNA is TGTGCCAGCACGCCAGGGTTAGCTAACTATGGCTACACCTTC.

In this sample, this clone turned up once. Other DNA sequences from this sample encode an identical CDR3 as well. J is TRBJ2-5 and V is TRBV5-1; TRBD2 is a possible D gene (6 bases). This CDR3 is built from 13 residues. The V and J ends lost 3 bases and 2 bases respectively, with 8 bases between them. Germline CDR1 and CDR2: SGHRS and YFSETQ. CDR3 sequence: CASSWGRQETQYF. The CDR3 DNA follows: TGCGCCAGCAGCTGGGGGAGGCAAGAGACCCAGTACTTC.